Described below is a single T cell receptor beta chain sequence and its context. This entry is derived from a study of blood T cell repertoires in COVID-19. Whole-study context: Researchers got acute and convalescent COVID-19 samples from the United States, Italy and Spain. Nucleic acid was either cDNA or gDNA, and it came from T cells, B-cell-depleted T cells, or PBMCs.

As originally analysed: Estimation of nucleated cell counts relied on the amplification of reference gene primers. Sequencing was performed with immunoSEQ multiplex PCR; in TCRdb, only in-frame clones are kept and a portion is missing. V and J calls and clone size are given by that table; D and trimming were obtained from the DNA. This sample yields a few hundred thousand clones, of which more than 70% are seen a single time; less than 4% belongs to the top ten. CDR3 length: 14 residues. Germline CDR1 is MNHEY and CDR2 is SMNVEV (reference sequence). V gave up 10 bases and J gave up 2 bases; unmatched junction bases: 9.

The TCR was taken from a woman between 18 and 29 years old with acute or convalescent COVID-19. The sequencing input was peripheral blood. The rearrangement joins TRBV27 to TRBJ2-7, with 9 bases that match TRBD2. The DNA of the CDR3 is TGTGCCACCTGTCGAATAGCGGGAGCCTACGAGCAGTACTTC. It codes for CATCRIAGAYEQYF.